A selection of T cell receptor beta chains follows, all from one sample in a study of naive and memory T cell subsets. Each CDR3 protein gets one entry after TCRdb re-called the UMI-ligation and nested PCR reads with MiXCR. The profile shows about 21,000 distinct CDR3 sequences, approximately 9.9% of them singletons. Input material: central memory CD8+ T cells from blood. The receptors shown here come from a human donor in good health. The CDR3 runs from the conserved cysteine through the conserved F or W. D genes are given only for firm matches. Some rows mark clone size as missing; the rest say once, few, many or name a class of expanded clone.

TRBV6-2/TRBV6-3	.	TRBJ2-3	.	14	TGTGCCAGCATAGCGGCAGTACACACAGATACGCAGTATTTT	CASIAAVHTDTQYF
TRBV7-9	.	TRBJ2-3	few	13	TGTGCCAGCAGCCTCGCGGACACAGATACGCAGTATTTT	CASSLADTDTQYF
TRBV7-8	.	TRBJ2-7	few	18	TGTGCCAGCAGCCCGAAAAGCGCCGGGACTGAGGGTGCCTACGAGCAGTACTTC	CASSPKSAGTEGAYEQYF
TRBV24-1	TRBD2	TRBJ2-1	many	16	TGTGCCACCAGTGATTTCTCTAGCGGGGTCCACAATGAGCAGTTCTTC	CATSDFSSGVHNEQFF
TRBV5-1	.	TRBJ1-1	.	16	TGCGCCAGCAGCTTGGATATGGGACTTCGGGGCACTGAAGCTTTCTTT	CASSLDMGLRGTEAFF
TRBV27	TRBD1	TRBJ1-1	few	15	TGTGCCAGCAGTTCCACAGGGGCCACGAACACTGAAGCTTTCTTT	CASSSTGATNTEAFF
TRBV21-1	.	TRBJ2-2	few	15	TGTGCCAGCAGAGGACTAGCGGGAGGATCCGGGGAGCTGTTTTTT	CASRGLAGGSGELFF
TRBV12-3/TRBV12-4	.	TRBJ2-1	many	15	TGTGCCAGCAGTTTAGGACGAGCGGGCCCCCTCGGGCAGTTCTTC	CASSLGRAGPLGQFF
TRBV20-1	.	TRBJ1-1	.	14	TGCAGTGCTAGAGATTTCGGTCAGAGCACTGAAGCTTTCTTT	CSARDFGQSTEAFF
TRBV24-1	.	TRBJ2-2	.	15	TGTGCCACCAGTGACCCGGACAGGAACACCGGGGAGCTGTTTTTT	CATSDPDRNTGELFF
TRBV13	TRBD1	TRBJ1-6	.	16	TGTGCCAGCAGTCACAAGGGGGACAGGGGGATTTCACCCCTCCACTTT	CASSHKGDRGISPLHF
TRBV27	TRBD2	TRBJ2-3	few	19	TGTGCCAGCAGAGGGATATCTAGCGGGAACCCGAGGGTACAAGATACGCAGTATTTT	CASRGISSGNPRVQDTQYF
TRBV27	.	TRBJ2-7	.	15	TGTGCCAGCAGCCGGCCCGGCCGGGCGGGTGGCGAGCAGTACTTC	CASSRPGRAGGEQYF
TRBV28	.	TRBJ1-2	.	13	TGTGCCAGCAGTACACAGGGACTCTATGGCTACACCTTC	CASSTQGLYGYTF
TRBV20-1	.	TRBJ2-7	few	13	TGCAGTGCTGCCACCCTGAGCTCCTACGAGCAGTACTTC	CSAATLSSYEQYF
TRBV19	.	TRBJ2-7	few	14	TGTGCCAGTAGTATTGGTGGGTCTTCCGCCGAGCAGTACTTC	CASSIGGSSAEQYF
TRBV20-1	TRBD2	TRBJ2-1	.	16	TGCAGTGCTAGTAGGTCGCGGGAGGGCCTAAAGGATGAGCAGTTCTTC	CSASRSREGLKDEQFF
TRBV10-3	.	TRBJ2-3	.	11	TGTGCCAGCAGTAGCACAGATACGCAGTATTTT	CASSSTDTQYF
TRBV20-1	TRBD1	TRBJ2-1	few	14	TGCAGTGCACGGGACAGGGAGCACTACAATGAGCAGTTCTTC	CSARDREHYNEQFF
TRBV15	.	TRBJ1-5	.	16	TGTGCCACCAGCAGAGTGGCCCTGGGGGGCAATCAGCCCCAGCATTTT	CATSRVALGGNQPQHF
TRBV15	TRBD2	TRBJ2-3	.	18	TGTGCCACCAGCAGAGGAAGGCAAGCGGGAGGGCGGGCAGATACGCAGTATTTT	CATSRGRQAGGRADTQYF
TRBV4-2	.	TRBJ2-1	few	16	TGTGCCAGCAGCCAAGAGGTGGCCCTATCGGGGAATGAGCAGTTCTTC	CASSQEVALSGNEQFF
TRBV4-1	.	TRBJ2-2	many	13	TGCGCCAGCAGCCACCGCTTCACCGGGGAGCTGTTTTTT	CASSHRFTGELFF
TRBV20-1	TRBD1	TRBJ2-1	.	13	TGCAGTGCCTCCGGGACAGGGGAAAATGAGCAGTTCTTC	CSASGTGENEQFF
TRBV28	.	TRBJ1-2	many	13	TGTGCCATCCAGACTGGGGTCCACTATGGCTACACCTTC	CAIQTGVHYGYTF
TRBV7-9	TRBD2	TRBJ2-7	.	13	TGTGCCAGCAGCTCGACTAGCGCGGGCGAGCAGTACTTC	CASSSTSAGEQYF
TRBV9	.	TRBJ2-3	.	14	TGTGCCAGCAGCGTAGCCAGAAGCACAGATACGCAGTATTTT	CASSVARSTDTQYF
TRBV27	.	TRBJ1-4	many	13	TGTGCCAGCAGTTTACAGGGAGGGGAAAAACTGTTTTTT	CASSLQGGEKLFF
TRBV15	.	TRBJ2-1	.	15	TGTGCCACCTCCGCCGGAGCGCGATCCTACAATGAGCAGTTCTTC	CATSAGARSYNEQFF
TRBV24-1	.	TRBJ2-1	many	13	TGTGCCACCAGTGAGGACTGGAACAATGAGCAGTTCTTC	CATSEDWNNEQFF